These 16 T cell receptor beta chains originate from one sample sequenced in a study of cytomegalovirus exposure and HLA in healthy donors. The protocol was immunoSEQ multiplex PCR, while the TCRdb copy is restricted to in-frame clones and leaves out a portion. This table holds approximately 120,000 clones, about nine tenths found once. The sequenced sample consisted of PBMCs. These receptors all come from a woman aged 18-30 years in good health and CMV-seronegative.

The rearrangement links TRBV11-2 to TRBJ1-1; no definite D call. CDR3 length equals 14 residues. From germline, CDR1 is SGHAT and CDR2 FQNNGV. V dropped 6 bases and J dropped 0 bases, with 11 bases sitting between them. CDR3 loop: CASRSDGVNTEAFF. The CDR3 DNA follows: TGTGCCAGCAGAAGCGACGGAGTGAACACTGAAGCTTTCTTT.

This rearrangement joins TRBV7-6 to TRBJ1-5; the D gene is possibly TRBD1 (5 bases). V lost 5 bases and J 0 bases, leaving 8 bases between the germline ends. This CDR3 has 14 residues. CDR1 is SGHVS and CDR2 is FNYEAQ in the germline V gene. The CDR3 nucleotides read TGTGCCAGCAGCGCGGGGCGTAGCAATCAGCCCCAGCATTTT. It encodes CASSAGRSNQPQHF.

This clone came up once. One junction end does not reproduce the germline sequence, and a read error may be involved. The chain is built from TRBV7-2 and TRBJ1-1, with D maybe TRBD1 (5 bases). This CDR3 is 13 amino acids long. Germline assignment: CDR1 SGHTA and CDR2 FQGNSA. This chain's CDR3 is CASISSLAGVLAF. CDR3 DNA sequence: TGTGCCAGCATCTCCTCCCTCGCGGGGGTCCTGGCATTT.

This clone was observed a few times. The rearrangement uses TRBV4-3 and TRBJ2-4; 8 positions match TRBD2. The CDR3 is 16 residues long. Trimming cost V 0 bases and J 7 bases; bases outside gene matches: 8. CDR1 and CDR2 (germline): LGHNA, YSLEER. CDR3 region: CASSQEVSAGVNIQYF. DNA of the CDR3: TGCGCCAGCAGCCAAGAGGTCTCAGCGGGAGTGAACATTCAGTACTTC.

CDR3 nucleotides: TGTGCCAGCAGCTCCGGACTAGCGGGAGAGACCCAGTACTTC. Encoded protein: CASSSGLAGETQYF. This chain links TRBV5-6 with TRBJ2-5; the match to TRBD2 covers 11 bases. Germline V gene lookup returns CDR1 SGHDT and CDR2 YYEEEE. V lost 3 bases, J lost 4 bases, and 2 bases stayed unmatched. CDR3 length: 14 residues.

This chain joins TRBV7-7 and TRBJ2-3; perhaps TRBD2 as D (6 bases). The CDR3 sequence is 13 residues long. Germline loops: CDR1 SSHAT, CDR2 FNYEAQ (reference sequence). Trimming stripped 5 bases from V and 6 bases from J, with 12 bases between. This chain's CDR3 is CASSLSGRDTQYF. The CDR3 DNA sequence: TGTGCCAGCAGCCTGTCAGGGAGGGATACGCAGTATTTT.

This chain links TRBV14 with TRBJ2-7; possibly TRBD2 for D (6 bases). V was pared by 0 bases and J by 0 bases, with 12 bases between. This CDR3 is built from 16 residues. The germline V gene has CDR1 SGHDN and CDR2 FVKESK. The CDR3: CASSQEVGGNSYEQYF. DNA of the CDR3: TGTGCCAGCAGCCAAGAGGTCGGGGGAAACTCCTACGAGCAGTACTTC.

The chain couples TRBV28 to TRBJ1-2, with 10 positions matching TRBD1. The germline gives CDR1 MDHEN, CDR2 SYDVKM. J lost 5 bases, V lost 4 bases, and 4 bases had no gene match. This CDR3 contains 14 residues. CDR3: CASSSGTGVYGYTF. The CDR3 region has the DNA TGTGCCAGCAGTTCGGGGACAGGGGTATATGGCTACACCTTC.

The V gene is TRBV9, the J gene TRBJ1-2; D uncertain. The V and J ends lost 3 bases and 5 bases respectively, with 8 bases between them. The CDR3 has 12 residues. Germline CDR1 SGDLS, CDR2 YYNGEE. The CDR3 protein is CASSAEEYGYTF. The CDR3 DNA reads TGTGCCAGCAGCGCGGAGGAGTATGGCTACACCTTC.

The rearrangement links TRBV27 to TRBJ2-7; D is undetermined. V was cut by 5 bases and J by 2 bases, with 13 bases left in between. This CDR3 has 14 amino acids. Germline assignment: CDR1 MNHEY and CDR2 SMNVEV (reference sequence). The CDR3 DNA follows: TGTGCCAGCAGTCCTACTCGGGTGGCCTACGAGCAGTACTTC. This translates into CASSPTRVAYEQYF.

The rearrangement links TRBV11-2 to TRBJ2-1, with D possibly matching TRBD1 (5 bases). Germline V gene data show CDR1 as SGHAT and CDR2 as FQNNGV. V was shortened by 4 bases and J by 5 bases, with 18 bases between the two germline ends. The CDR3 totals 16 residues. Here the CDR3 reads CASSSLLQAPNNEQFF. CDR3 coding DNA: TGTGCCAGCAGCTCCCTTCTACAGGCTCCCAACAATGAGCAGTTCTTC. Using reference TRBV11-2 and TRBJ2-1 for the parts outside the CDR3, the full variable domain is EAGVAQSPRYKIIEKRQSVAFWCNPISGHATLYWYQQILGQGPKLLIQFQNNGVVDDSQLPKDRFSAERLKGVDSTLKIQPAKLEDSAVYLCASSSLLQAPNNEQFFGPGTRLTVL.

V gene TRBV7-2 combines with J gene TRBJ1-6; TRBD1 aligns across 8 bases. This CDR3 region has 14 residues. J gave up 8 bases and V 5 bases, and 5 bases lay outside the gene matches. Germline V gene data show CDR1 as SGHTA and CDR2 as FQGNSA. The CDR3 sequence is CASSQDRVYSPLHF. As DNA, the CDR3 is TGTGCCAGCAGCCAGGACAGGGTTTATTCACCCCTCCACTTT.

The chain joins TRBV30 to TRBJ2-7; no definite D call. The CDR3 totals 13 residues. In germline, CDR1 is GTSNPN, CDR2 SVGIG (reference sequence). V gave up 2 bases and J gave up 2 bases, with 10 bases separating them. CDR3 region: CAWSLLVPYEQYF. The CDR3 DNA is TGTGCCTGGAGTCTCTTAGTTCCCTACGAGCAGTACTTC.

This chain uses TRBV27 with TRBJ1-1, with TRBD1 identical over 7 bases. This CDR3 region has 14 residues. Trimming took 4 bases from V and 4 from J; bases not matched to a gene: 6. CDR1 is MNHEY and CDR2 is SMNVEV in the germline V gene (reference sequence). The CDR3 DNA follows: TGTGCCAGCAGTTATAGGGGGCTGGGCACTGAAGCTTTCTTT. This gives the protein CASSYRGLGTEAFF.

V and J are TRBV28 and TRBJ1-2; 7 positions agree with TRBD1. The CDR3 runs to 16 residues. The germline gives CDR1 MDHEN, CDR2 SYDVKM. The V and J ends lost 4 bases and 8 bases, in that order; junction bases with no gene match: 16. The CDR3 is CASSSANQGVLSGYTF. DNA for the CDR3: TGTGCCAGCAGTTCTGCGAACCAGGGGGTTCTGAGCGGCTACACCTTC.

The CDR3 here is CASSHSGTSNEQFF. CDR3 nucleotides: TGTGCCAGCAGCCATTCCGGGACTTCCAATGAGCAGTTCTTC. The V and J genes are TRBV4-2 and TRBJ2-1; maybe TRBD2 (6 bases). The CDR3 spans 14 residues. The V gene's germline CDR1 is LGHNA and CDR2 YNFKEQ. V shed 3 bases and J shed 6 bases, with 12 bases lying between them.